This is a list of T cell receptor beta chains from one sample in a study of Ad26.COV2.S vaccination and SARS-CoV-2 variants. TCRdb's copy holds only in-frame clones and misses some; the assay was immunoSEQ multiplex PCR. The sample carries some 190,000 clones, around 88% recorded once. The sample was peripheral blood, taken after recovery from COVID-19. Receptors were obtained from a human donor who had recovered from COVID-19. The CDR3 runs from the conserved cysteine through the conserved F or W. A D gene is named only where the DNA matches it firmly. Clone size is shown for a subset of rows, as once, few, many or a class of expanded clone.

V gene: TRBV7-9
clone size: .
D gene: .
J gene: TRBJ1-3
CDR3 protein: CASSRGTDSGNTIYF
CDR3 DNA: TGTGCCAGCAGCCGCGGGACGGACTCTGGAAACACCATATATTTT

V gene: TRBV18
clone size: .
D gene: TRBD1
J gene: TRBJ1-4
CDR3 protein: CASSPTSGTVNEKLFF
CDR3 DNA: TGTGCCAGCTCACCAACTTCCGGGACAGTGAATGAAAAACTGTTTTTT

V gene: TRBV27
clone size: .
D gene: .
J gene: TRBJ1-1
CDR3 protein: CASSLLFGQNTEAFF
CDR3 DNA: TGTGCCAGCAGTTTATTATTCGGACAGAACACTGAAGCTTTCTTT

V gene: TRBV30
clone size: .
D gene: TRBD1
J gene: TRBJ2-5
CDR3 protein: CAWSHRGFETQYF
CDR3 DNA: TGTGCCTGGAGCCACAGGGGTTTCGAGACCCAGTACTTC

V gene: TRBV10-2
clone size: .
D gene: .
J gene: TRBJ1-2
CDR3 protein: CASRDMPANYGYTF
CDR3 DNA: TGCGCCAGCAGAGACATGCCAGCTAACTATGGCTACACCTTC

V gene: TRBV12-3/TRBV12-4
clone size: once
D gene: TRBD2
J gene: TRBJ2-1
CDR3 protein: CASRQAGDNEQFF
CDR3 DNA: TGTGCCAGCAGACAAGCGGGAGACAATGAGCAGTTCTTC

V gene: TRBV18
clone size: .
D gene: .
J gene: TRBJ1-5
CDR3 protein: CASSPDRTDRLKPQHF
CDR3 DNA: TGTGCCAGCTCACCTGATCGGACAGACAGACTTAAGCCCCAGCATTTT

V gene: TRBV3-1/TRBV3-2
clone size: .
D gene: TRBD1
J gene: TRBJ2-5
CDR3 protein: CASSQVLGQGGIETQYF
CDR3 DNA: TGTGCCAGCAGCCAAGTTTTGGGACAGGGTGGGATAGAGACCCAGTACTTC

V gene: TRBV5-1
clone size: .
D gene: .
J gene: TRBJ2-5
CDR3 protein: CASSLEETQYF
CDR3 DNA: TGCGCCAGCAGCTTGGAGGAGACCCAGTACTTC

V gene: TRBV11-2
clone size: .
D gene: .
J gene: TRBJ1-4
CDR3 protein: CASSLEIWQGLELFF
CDR3 DNA: TGTGCCAGCAGCTTAGAAATATGGCAGGGGTTGGAACTGTTTTTT

V gene: TRBV6-5
clone size: .
D gene: .
J gene: TRBJ2-7
CDR3 protein: CASSPTGGWGEQYF
CDR3 DNA: TGTGCCAGCAGTCCGACCGGCGGATGGGGGGAGCAGTACTTC

V gene: TRBV28
clone size: .
D gene: TRBD1
J gene: TRBJ2-7
CDR3 protein: CASSYGQAEQYF
CDR3 DNA: TGTGCCAGCAGCTATGGACAGGCCGAGCAGTACTTC

V gene: TRBV5-6
clone size: .
D gene: .
J gene: TRBJ2-7
CDR3 protein: CASSQPDYDNYEQYF
CDR3 DNA: TGTGCCAGCAGCCAGCCGGACTACGATAATTACGAGCAGTACTTC

V gene: TRBV5-4
clone size: .
D gene: TRBD2
J gene: TRBJ2-4
CDR3 protein: CASSSGGPGDIQYF
CDR3 DNA: TGTGCCAGCAGCTCGGGGGGGCCGGGAGACATTCAGTACTTC

V gene: TRBV28
clone size: .
D gene: .
J gene: TRBJ2-1
CDR3 protein: CASTQGVGEQFF
CDR3 DNA: TGTGCCAGCACTCAAGGGGTAGGTGAGCAGTTCTTC

V gene: TRBV10-3
clone size: .
D gene: TRBD1
J gene: TRBJ2-1
CDR3 protein: CAISADRGMLNEQFF
CDR3 DNA: TGTGCCATCAGTGCGGACAGGGGAATGTTAAATGAGCAGTTCTTC

V gene: TRBV5-4
clone size: .
D gene: .
J gene: TRBJ1-1
CDR3 protein: CASSPSTGPGTEAFF
CDR3 DNA: TGTGCCAGCAGCCCGTCGACAGGCCCGGGCACTGAAGCTTTCTTT

V gene: TRBV11-2
clone size: .
D gene: TRBD1
J gene: TRBJ1-2
CDR3 protein: CASSFLRRTGDGGGNGYTF
CDR3 DNA: TGTGCCAGCAGCTTTTTAAGGAGGACAGGGGATGGAGGTGGGAATGGCTACACCTTC

V gene: TRBV27
clone size: .
D gene: TRBD1
J gene: TRBJ2-6
CDR3 protein: CASSSPTGSAGANVLTF
CDR3 DNA: TGTGCCAGCAGTTCCCCGACAGGGTCCGCTGGGGCCAACGTCCTGACTTTC

V gene: TRBV3-1/TRBV3-2
clone size: .
D gene: TRBD2
J gene: TRBJ2-1
CDR3 protein: CASSQERTGTSYDEQFF
CDR3 DNA: TGTGCCAGCAGCCAAGAAAGGACCGGGACTAGCTACGATGAGCAGTTCTTC

V gene: TRBV6-5
clone size: .
D gene: .
J gene: TRBJ2-3
CDR3 protein: CASRVDWGDTQYF
CDR3 DNA: TGTGCCAGCAGGGTGGACTGGGGGGATACGCAGTATTTT

V gene: TRBV4-1
clone size: .
D gene: TRBD1
J gene: TRBJ1-3
CDR3 protein: CASSQPRQGTSSGNTIYF
CDR3 DNA: TGCGCCAGCAGCCAACCTCGACAGGGGACGAGCTCTGGAAACACCATATATTTT

V gene: TRBV19
clone size: .
D gene: TRBD1
J gene: TRBJ1-5
CDR3 protein: CASSFRGNQPQHF
CDR3 DNA: TGTGCCAGTAGTTTCAGGGGGAACCAGCCCCAGCATTTT

V gene: TRBV19
clone size: .
D gene: TRBD1
J gene: TRBJ1-5
CDR3 protein: CASSQLRGYNQPQHF
CDR3 DNA: TGTGCCAGTAGTCAACTCAGGGGGTACAATCAGCCCCAGCATTTT

V gene: TRBV6-6
clone size: .
D gene: TRBD1
J gene: TRBJ1-2
CDR3 protein: CASRPPGQIYGYTF
CDR3 DNA: TGTGCCAGCAGGCCCCCGGGACAGATCTATGGCTACACCTTC

V gene: TRBV3-1/TRBV3-2
clone size: .
D gene: .
J gene: TRBJ1-4
CDR3 protein: CASSQGGARVDEKLFF
CDR3 DNA: TGTGCCAGCAGCCAAGGGGGGGCGCGTGTTGATGAAAAACTGTTTTTT

V gene: TRBV27
clone size: .
D gene: TRBD1
J gene: TRBJ1-6
CDR3 protein: CASSTGGAYNSPLHF
CDR3 DNA: TGTGCCAGCAGCACAGGGGGCGCCTATAATTCACCCCTCCACTTT

V gene: TRBV7-9
clone size: few
D gene: .
J gene: TRBJ1-1
CDR3 protein: CASSSIGGNTEAFF
CDR3 DNA: TGTGCCAGCAGCTCCATTGGAGGGAACACTGAAGCTTTCTTT

V gene: TRBV5-4
clone size: .
D gene: .
J gene: TRBJ2-5
CDR3 protein: CASSPLGETQYF
CDR3 DNA: TGTGCCAGCAGCCCTTTGGGTGAGACCCAGTACTTC

V gene: TRBV14
clone size: .
D gene: TRBD1
J gene: TRBJ1-2
CDR3 protein: CASSHRTGYYGYTF
CDR3 DNA: TGTGCCAGCAGCCATCGGACAGGGTACTATGGCTACACCTTC

V gene: TRBV25-1
clone size: .
D gene: .
J gene: TRBJ1-1
CDR3 protein: CASASGTEAFF
CDR3 DNA: TGTGCCAGCGCCTCGGGGACTGAAGCTTTCTTT